These 28 T cell receptor beta chains originate from one sample sequenced in a study of OX40 agonist ivuxolimab in advanced cancers. Profiling relied on immunoSEQ multiplex PCR, and the TCRdb table lists in-frame clones only, not all of them. The data show some 49,000 clones, with 85% seen just once and just over 20% held by the top ten. This material consisted of CD4+ or CD8+ T cells sorted from blood, taken in a trial of the OX40 agonist ivuxolimab. The receptors were sampled from an adult with an advanced solid tumor such as melanoma, head and neck, liver or kidney cancer.

The V and J genes are TRBV10-2 and TRBJ2-3; no clear D gene. The CDR3 consists of 11 residues. Germline lookup yields CDR1 WSHSY and CDR2 SAAADI. Trimming removed 5 bases from V and 5 bases from J, with 5 bases in between. In DNA, the CDR3 is TGCGCCAGCAGTTTAGAAGATACGCAGTATTTT. It encodes CASSLEDTQYF.

This clone was detected once. V and J are TRBV4-2 and TRBJ2-3; maybe TRBD2 (6 bases). Between the trimmed V and J ends, which lost 4 bases and 4 bases, there was a span of 12 bases. CDR1 and CDR2 from the germline V gene are LGHNA and YNFKEQ. There are 14 residues in the CDR3. CDR3 sequence reads: CASSPGGGADTQYF. The CDR3 region has the DNA TGTGCCAGCAGCCCCGGGGGAGGTGCAGATACGCAGTATTTT.

The V and J genes are TRBV9 and TRBJ1-1; no clear D gene. Germline CDR1 reads SGDLS; CDR2 reads YYNGEE. Trimming shortened V by 5 bases and J by 3 bases, and 11 bases separated the two germline ends. This CDR3 spans 13 amino acids. The CDR3 reads CASSADGYTEAFF. In DNA, the CDR3 is TGTGCCAGCAGTGCCGACGGATACACTGAAGCTTTCTTT.

This chain uses TRBV6-5 with TRBJ2-2; D tentatively reads TRBD1 or TRBD2 (5 bases each). The CDR3 sequence is 15 residues long. V shed 6 bases and J shed 13 bases, with 24 bases lying between them. Looked up from germline, CDR1 is MNHEY and CDR2 is SVGAGI. CDR3 nucleotide sequence: TGTGCCAGCAGCGGGACCTTTACGGGTGTTATGTCGCTGTTTTTT. Translating gives CASSGTFTGVMSLFF.

The chain has TRBV28 and TRBJ2-7; D not resolved. This CDR3 comprises 14 residues. CDR1 is MDHEN and CDR2 is SYDVKM in the germline V gene. V lost 5 bases and J lost 1, with 12 bases in between. This CDR3 is CASSRGLPSYEQYF. The CDR3 DNA follows: TGTGCCAGCAGTCGCGGCTTGCCTTCCTACGAGCAGTACTTC.

The rearrangement uses TRBV6-6 and TRBJ2-7; D remains unclear. Per germline, CDR1 MNHNY and CDR2 SVGAGI (reference sequence). CDR3 size: 11 residues. V lost 5 bases and J 5 bases, leaving 7 bases between the germline ends. CDR3 amino acids: CASSPLDEQYF. The CDR3 DNA follows: TGTGCCAGCAGTCCCCTCGACGAGCAGTACTTC.

In this sample, this clone turned up a few times. The J gene is TRBJ2-3, the V gene TRBV29-1, with 12 bases matching TRBD2. Germline V gene sequence: CDR1 SQVTM, CDR2 ANQGSEA. CDR3 length: 14 amino acids. Trimming cost V 7 bases and J 6 bases; bases outside gene matches: 8. CDR3 amino acids: CSGHGLAGIDTQYF. DNA of the CDR3: TGCAGCGGCCATGGACTAGCGGGGATCGATACGCAGTATTTT.

The chain carries TRBV13 and TRBJ1-3, with 8 nucleotides matching TRBD1. Germline CDR1 PRHDT, CDR2 FYEKMQ (reference sequence). The CDR3 is 14 residues long. Unmatched junction bases numbered 3, after V lost 5 bases and J lost 3 bases. CDR3 in DNA: TGTGCCAGCAGCCTCAGGGGGCTTGGAAACACCATATATTTT. The encoded protein is CASSLRGLGNTIYF.

The V call is TRBV6-5, the J call TRBJ1-1, with D possibly matching TRBD1 (6 bases). This CDR3 has 15 residues. From germline, CDR1 is MNHEY and CDR2 SVGAGI. Trimming shortened V by 0 bases and J by 4 bases, and 12 bases separated the two germline ends. CDR3 amino acids: CASSYSRGGSTEAFF. CDR3 bases: TGTGCCAGCAGTTACTCGAGAGGGGGTTCCACTGAAGCTTTCTTT.

This clone was seen only a few times. The chain couples TRBV6-1 to TRBJ2-7; D perhaps matches TRBD2 (6 bases). Germline CDR1 reads MNHNS; CDR2 reads SASEGT. The CDR3 consists of 17 residues. Trimming removed 2 bases from V and 0 bases from J, with 17 bases in between. CDR3 loop: CASSEFPSRGSSYEQYV. CDR3 nucleotides: TGTGCCAGCAGTGAATTCCCTTCGCGGGGAAGCTCCTACGAGCAGTACGTC.

This chain uses TRBV16 with TRBJ2-2; D unclear. Germline loops: CDR1 KGHSY, CDR2 FQNENV. CDR3 length equals 12 residues. V lost 3 bases to trimming and J lost 3 bases, with 2 bases between them. CDR3 coding DNA: TGTGCCAGCAGCCAGGACACCGGGGAGCTGTTTTTT. Translation gives CASSQDTGELFF.

This chain connects TRBV4-2 to TRBJ2-5; D is unresolved. CDR1 is LGHNA and CDR2 is YNFKEQ in the germline V gene. The CDR3 totals 14 residues. The ends were cut back, 0 bases at V and 0 bases at J, with 5 bases in the middle. This chain's CDR3 is CASSQELYQETQYF. The CDR3 nucleotides read TGTGCCAGCAGCCAAGAGCTGTACCAAGAGACCCAGTACTTC.

This clone has ten or more counts. This chain uses TRBV7-6 with TRBJ1-3; possibly TRBD1 for D (6 bases). Germline V gene sequence: CDR1 SGHVS, CDR2 FNYEAQ. V dropped 1 base and J dropped 0 bases, with 13 bases sitting between them. The CDR3 covers 17 residues. For the CDR3, the DNA is TGTGCCAGCAGCTTAGGGACGGGGGGCGCCTCTGGAAACACCATATATTTT. Its protein product is CASSLGTGGASGNTIYF.

This rearrangement joins TRBV9 to TRBJ2-5; no clear D gene. Germline V gene lookup returns CDR1 SGDLS and CDR2 YYNGEE. V lost 0 bases and J 0 bases, leaving 9 bases between the germline ends. The CDR3 has 15 residues. CDR3 sequence reads: CASSVAPWYQETQYF. In DNA, the CDR3 is TGTGCCAGCAGCGTAGCCCCATGGTACCAAGAGACCCAGTACTTC.

The chain is built from TRBV7-3 and TRBJ2-3; 8 nucleotides line up with TRBD2. There are 18 residues in the CDR3. V gave up 4 bases and J gave up 0 bases; unmatched junction bases: 12. The germline gives CDR1 SGHTA, CDR2 FQGTGA. The CDR3 DNA reads TGTGCCAGCAGCTCCCTCCCGCGGGGGGTGGAGAGCACAGATACGCAGTATTTT. Amino acid sequence: CASSSLPRGVESTDTQYF.

The rearrangement uses TRBV19 and TRBJ2-7; TRBD1 is a possible D gene (6 bases). Trimming stripped 4 bases from V and 2 bases from J, with 12 bases between. This CDR3 region has 14 residues. The germline V gene has CDR1 LNHDA and CDR2 SQIVND (reference sequence). Written as DNA, the CDR3 is TGTGCCAGTAGTAACGTCGGGACACCCTACGAGCAGTACTTC. It translates to CASSNVGTPYEQYF.

J is TRBJ2-7 and V is TRBV6-1; no reliable D call. The CDR3 has 11 amino acids. V lost 4 bases and J lost 2, with 3 bases in between. The germline V gene encodes CDR1 MNHNS and CDR2 SASEGT. The CDR3 loop is CASSGTYEQYV. For the CDR3, the DNA is TGTGCCAGCAGTGGCACCTACGAGCAGTACGTC.

The CDR3 region has the DNA TGTGCCAGCAGCTTTCGGACTAGCGGGGGGGCCGGGGAGCTGTTTTTT. This translates into CASSFRTSGGAGELFF. The chain links TRBV11-2 to TRBJ2-2, with 15 bases aligning to TRBD2. CDR3 size: 16 residues. Germline V gives CDR1 SGHAT, CDR2 FQNNGV. V was clipped by 3 bases and J by 6 bases; unmatched bases: 2.

The chain employs TRBV4-3 and TRBJ2-1; D is unclear. V was clipped by 0 bases and J by 6 bases, with 9 bases between them. Germline CDR1 reads LGHNA; CDR2 reads YSLEER. The CDR3 runs to 14 residues. The CDR3 nucleotides read TGCGCCAGCAGCCAAGATTGGCAGGTCAATGAGCAGTTCTTC. Residues: CASSQDWQVNEQFF.

The chain uses TRBV27 and TRBJ1-2; D remains unclear. Trimming removed 4 bases from V and 8 bases from J, with 8 bases in between. This CDR3 is 11 amino acids long. The germline gives CDR1 MNHEY, CDR2 SMNVEV (reference sequence). In nucleotides, the CDR3 is TGTGCCAGCAGTTCCGGTTACGGCTACACCTTC. Its protein product is CASSSGYGYTF.

The chain carries TRBV5-4 and TRBJ1-2; D gene uncertain. Per the germline V gene, CDR1 is SGHNT and CDR2 is YYREEE (reference sequence). The ends were cut back, 6 bases at V and 1 base at J, with 7 bases in the middle. The CDR3 consists of 12 residues. CDR3 loop: CASTGSNYGYTF. The CDR3 DNA reads as TGTGCCAGCACCGGGAGTAACTATGGCTACACCTTC.

The genes are TRBV6-1 and TRBJ2-7, with a weak D call TRBD2 (5 bases). Trimming took 6 bases from V and 7 from J, leaving 16 bases between them. Germline loops: CDR1 MNHNS, CDR2 SASEGT. The CDR3 loop spans 13 amino acids. DNA for the CDR3: TGTGCCAGCAGCGACTCACAGAGCGGTGAGCAGTACGTC. Translated, it gives CASSDSQSGEQYV.

The genes are TRBV7-8 and TRBJ1-5, with 7 bases that match TRBD1. The germline CDR1 and CDR2 sequences are SGHVS and FQNEAQ. This CDR3 comprises 15 residues. V shed 5 bases, J shed 1 base, and the junction held 5 bases outside the gene matches. Written as DNA, the CDR3 is TGTGCCAGCAGCCCCATGACAGGGAGCAATCAGCCCCAGCATTTT. As protein: CASSPMTGSNQPQHF.

This rearrangement joins TRBV2 to TRBJ2-7; D possibly uses TRBD1 or TRBD2 (6 bases each). CDR1 is SNHLY, CDR2 FYNNEI, per germline. The CDR3 length is 12 residues. Trimming cost V 2 bases and J 5 bases, with 7 bases left between them. CDR3 residues: CASSERGDEQYV. The DNA of the CDR3 is TGTGCCAGCAGTGAAAGGGGGGACGAGCAGTACGTC.

The chain links TRBV10-1 to TRBJ2-5, with 13 bases identical to TRBD2. The CDR3 is 17 amino acids. Trimming removed 2 bases from V and 3 bases from J; junction bases left unmatched: 6. Germline assignment: CDR1 WNHNN and CDR2 SYGVQD (reference sequence). The CDR3 nucleotides read TGCGCCAGCAGTGAGGGTAAAGGACTAGCGGGGGAAGAGACCCAGTACTTC. Translation: CASSEGKGLAGEETQYF.

The chain is built from TRBV4-3 and TRBJ2-3; 12 bases agree with TRBD2. V was pared by 1 base and J by 0 bases, with 8 bases of the junction left unmatched. This CDR3 is built from 19 residues. Germline V gives CDR1 LGHNA, CDR2 YSLEER. CDR3 sequence (DNA): TGCGCCAGCAGCCAAGTTCTAGCGGGGGGGCCATCGAGCACAGATACGCAGTATTTT. It yields the protein CASSQVLAGGPSSTDTQYF.

This chain uses TRBV2 with TRBJ1-2, with TRBD1 matching over 9 bases. Unmatched junction bases numbered 5, after V lost 7 bases and J lost 5 bases. Per the germline V gene, CDR1 is SNHLY and CDR2 is FYNNEI. The CDR3 loop spans 13 amino acids. CDR3 protein: CASTFGTGYGYTF. The CDR3 DNA reads as TGTGCCAGCACGTTCGGGACAGGGTATGGCTACACCTTC.

The chain joins TRBV6-5 to TRBJ1-2, with D possibly being TRBD1 (5 bases). The V and J ends lost 5 bases and 7 bases respectively, with 20 bases between them. Germline V gene lookup returns CDR1 MNHEY and CDR2 SVGAGI. The CDR3 loop spans 15 amino acids. CDR3 DNA sequence: TGTGCCAGCAGTCACCGGGACCTCCAAGGCTTTGGCTACACCTTC. Translation: CASSHRDLQGFGYTF.